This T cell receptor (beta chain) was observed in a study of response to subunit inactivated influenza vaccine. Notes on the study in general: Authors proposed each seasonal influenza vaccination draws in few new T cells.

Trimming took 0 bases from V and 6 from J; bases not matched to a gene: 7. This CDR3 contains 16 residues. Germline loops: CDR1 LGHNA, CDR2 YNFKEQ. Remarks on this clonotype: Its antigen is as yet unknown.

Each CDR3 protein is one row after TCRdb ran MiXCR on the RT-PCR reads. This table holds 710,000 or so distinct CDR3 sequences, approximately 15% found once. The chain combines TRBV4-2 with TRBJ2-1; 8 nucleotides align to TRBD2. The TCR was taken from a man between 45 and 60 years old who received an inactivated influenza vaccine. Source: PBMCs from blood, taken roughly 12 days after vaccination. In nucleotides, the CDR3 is TGTGCCAGCAGCCAAGATTATAGCGGGATGATCAATGAGCAGTTCTTC. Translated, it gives CASSQDYSGMINEQFF.